This is a list of T cell receptor beta chains from one sample in a study of CD8+ T cells in alopecia areata. Using immunoSEQ multiplex PCR, the repertoire was profiled, and TCRdb retains in-frame clones only, with some absent. The repertoire holds around 140,000 clones, over 45% seen once, with about 6.8% in the top ten. The sequenced sample consisted of CD4+ T cells sorted from blood. All receptors come from a human donor with alopecia areata. Both conserved end residues are part of each CDR3. Each record gives: D gene, clone size, V gene, CDR3 length, J gene, CDR3 protein, CDR3 DNA. The D gene is left open where the match is weak. Not all rows give a size; the values are once, few, many and, for expanded clones, a class.

>NA|NA|TRBV7-3|14|TRBJ2-5
CASSSGLIQETQYF
TGTGCCAGCAGCTCCGGACTGATTCAAGAGACCCAGTACTTC
>NA|NA|TRBV2|12|TRBJ2-4
CASNTGQNIQYF
TGTGCCAGTAATACAGGCCAAAACATTCAGTACTTC
>NA|NA|TRBV27|18|TRBJ1-1
CASSPGALEAIMNTEAFF
TGTGCCAGCAGCCCAGGAGCCCTTGAGGCGATCATGAACACTGAAGCTTTCTTT
>TRBD2|NA|TRBV29-1|15|TRBJ2-3
CSVERLAGTSGPQYF
TGCAGCGTTGAACGACTAGCGGGAACCTCGGGTCCGCAGTATTTT
>NA|NA|TRBV9|13|TRBJ2-1
CASTRDAYNEQFF
TGTGCCAGCACCCGGGACGCTTACAATGAGCAGTTCTTC
>NA|NA|TRBV10-3|13|TRBJ1-1
CAIRGQMNTEAFF
TGTGCCATCAGGGGACAAATGAACACTGAAGCTTTCTTT
>NA|NA|TRBV27|13|TRBJ2-7
CASSRTGTYEQYF
TGTGCCAGCAGCCGAACAGGTACCTACGAGCAGTACTTC
>TRBD2|few|TRBV29-1|14|TRBJ2-5
CSVDRLAGGETQYF
TGCAGCGTTGATCGCCTAGCGGGAGGAGAGACCCAGTACTTC
>TRBD2|NA|TRBV7-8|16|TRBJ2-1
CASSLGAGLPLNEQFF
TGTGCCAGCAGCTTAGGAGCGGGACTACCACTCAATGAGCAGTTCTTC
>TRBD1|NA|TRBV30|14|TRBJ1-2
CAWSMGQALLGYTF
TGTGCCTGGAGTATGGGACAGGCCCTTCTCGGCTACACCTTC
>TRBD2|NA|TRBV5-1|16|TRBJ2-3
CASSHRTSGTPDTQYF
TGCGCCAGCAGCCACCGGACTAGCGGGACCCCAGATACGCAGTATTTT
>NA|NA|TRBV4-2|16|TRBJ1-5
CASSQDWSGRHQPQHF
TGTGCCAGCAGCCAAGATTGGTCCGGGAGGCATCAGCCCCAGCATTTT
>NA|NA|TRBV5-1|14|TRBJ1-1
CASSLTGLNTEAFF
TGCGCCAGCAGCTTGACAGGGTTAAACACTGAAGCTTTCTTT
>NA|NA|TRBV5-1|12|TRBJ2-5
CASSLATETQYF
TGCGCCAGCAGCTTGGCCACAGAGACCCAGTACTTC
>NA|NA|TRBV7-8|15|TRBJ2-5
CASSSRTLHYGTQYF
TGTGCCAGCAGCTCAAGGACCTTGCATTATGGGACCCAGTACTTC
>NA|few|TRBV29-1|13|TRBJ2-7
CSVDGQNRYEQYF
TGCAGCGTTGACGGCCAGAATCGCTACGAGCAGTACTTC
>NA|few|TRBV2|15|TRBJ1-5
CASSEQGSSNQPQHF
TGTGCCAGCAGTGAACAGGGAAGTAGCAATCAGCCCCAGCATTTT